What follows are 32 T cell receptor beta chains derived from one specimen sequenced in a study of cytomegalovirus exposure and HLA in healthy donors. Primers: 60 Vbeta forward and 13 Jbeta reverse. The assay was immunoSEQ multiplex PCR, and TCRdb's table has in-frame clones only and misses some. The data contain 100,000 to 150,000 clones, 74% of them seen just once; the ten biggest clones take up approximately 3.8%. The source material was PBMCs. These receptors came from a man in his forties in good health and CMV-seropositive.

The sample holds a few counts of this clone. The chain joins TRBV10-2 to TRBJ2-1; 13 positions agree with TRBD2. CDR1 is WSHSY, CDR2 SAAADI, per germline. The CDR3 is 15 amino acids. J was trimmed by 10 bases and V by 6 bases; bases with no gene match: 9. CDR3 amino acids: CASSVTSGGAREQFF. The CDR3 DNA reads as TGCGCCAGCAGCGTAACTAGCGGGGGGGCCAGAGAGCAGTTCTTC.

The chain recombines TRBV4-1 with TRBJ2-3, with TRBD2 as a possible D gene (5 bases). Trimming removed 1 base at V and 4 bases at J, with 15 bases between. Germline CDR1 MGHRA, CDR2 YSYEKL. The CDR3 loop spans 16 amino acids. The DNA for the CDR3 is TGCGCCAGCAGCCAAGTAGACTCAGCGGCAGCAGATACGCAGTATTTT. This gives the protein CASSQVDSAAADTQYF.

The CDR3 region is CASRGTGSGNQPQHF. CDR3 bases: TGTGCCAGCAGGGGGACAGGGTCTGGCAATCAGCCCCAGCATTTT. V usage is TRBV2 and J usage is TRBJ1-5, with 9 positions matching TRBD1. Germline assignment: CDR1 SNHLY and CDR2 FYNNEI. The CDR3 sequence is 15 residues long. J gave up 2 bases and V 6 bases, and 5 bases lay outside the gene matches.

The J gene is TRBJ2-7, the V gene TRBV19; 9 bases align to TRBD1. Germline assignment: CDR1 LNHDA and CDR2 SQIVND (reference sequence). The CDR3 loop spans 14 amino acids. J lost 5 bases, V lost 3 bases, and 5 bases had no gene match. The CDR3 loop reads CASSIGQGRDEQYF. The DNA for the CDR3 is TGTGCCAGTAGTATCGGACAGGGGAGGGACGAGCAGTACTTC.

This clone was observed a few times. J is TRBJ2-1 and V is TRBV13, with D perhaps matching TRBD2 (5 bases). The V end lost 8 bases, the J end lost 3 bases, and 11 bases lay between the germline ends. The germline CDR1 and CDR2 sequences are PRHDT and FYEKMQ (reference sequence). The CDR3 extends over 13 amino acids. The CDR3 sequence: CASASPRYNEQFF. CDR3 DNA: TGTGCCAGCGCTAGCCCACGCTACAATGAGCAGTTCTTC.

This clone has just a few counts. This chain joins TRBV7-2 and TRBJ2-7, with D possibly being TRBD1 (6 bases). The CDR3 length is 14 residues. Germline V lookup: CDR1 SGHTA, CDR2 FQGNSA. V lost 8 bases and J lost 4, with 18 bases in between. The CDR3 region has the DNA TGTGCCAGCTCCCAGGACAGAACAATGTACGAGCAGTACTTC. Translation: CASSQDRTMYEQYF.

The chain employs TRBV27 and TRBJ2-5; TRBD2 is a possible D gene (6 bases). The CDR3 is 15 residues long. The germline V gene encodes CDR1 MNHEY and CDR2 SMNVEV (reference sequence). V was shortened by 5 bases and J by 5 bases, with 18 bases between the two germline ends. CDR3: CASSPTGTEEETQYF. The DNA for the CDR3 is TGTGCCAGCAGTCCCACCGGGACTGAAGAGGAGACCCAGTACTTC.

The V gene is TRBV7-2, the J gene TRBJ2-3, with 8 bases that match TRBD2. The V and J ends lost 1 base and 5 bases, in that order; junction bases with no gene match: 8. CDR1 SGHTA and CDR2 FQGNSA come from the germline V gene. CDR3 length: 16 amino acids. Here the CDR3 DNA reads TGTGCCAGCAGCTTAGGTCACGGGAGGGGACAAGATACGCAGTATTTT. Its protein product is CASSLGHGRGQDTQYF.

The chain joins TRBV9 to TRBJ2-1; 10 nucleotides line up with TRBD2. With 4 bases clipped from V and 4 bases from J, the junction kept 11 bases outside the gene matches. The CDR3 has 17 residues. The germline gives CDR1 SGDLS, CDR2 YYNGEE. The CDR3 reads CASSPSDSGRKYNEQFF. The CDR3 region has the DNA TGTGCCAGCAGCCCTTCTGATAGCGGGAGGAAATACAATGAGCAGTTCTTC.

The V and J genes are TRBV6-4 and TRBJ1-2; no firm D call. This CDR3 is 14 amino acids long. The V gene's germline CDR1 is MRHNA and CDR2 SNTAGT. The V end was cut by 3 bases, the J end by 8 bases, with 16 bases between. For the CDR3, the DNA is TGTGCCAGCAGTGAAGATCGGGGAGAGAAGGGCTACACCTTC. It yields the protein CASSEDRGEKGYTF.

V usage is TRBV6-1 and J usage is TRBJ2-7; possibly TRBD2 for D (5 bases). The V end was cut by 6 bases, the J end by 6 bases, with 12 bases between. Looked up from germline, CDR1 is MNHNS and CDR2 is SASEGT. This CDR3 comprises 12 residues. The CDR3 nucleotides are TGTGCCAGCAGCGCCCCACGGGGCGAGCAGTACTTC. Its protein is CASSAPRGEQYF.

The chain carries TRBV6-4 and TRBJ2-3, with 8 bases fitting TRBD2. The germline V gene encodes CDR1 MRHNA and CDR2 SNTAGT. The CDR3 contains 13 residues. Germline trimming cut 9 bases from V and 6 bases from J; bases unmatched to any gene: 8. CDR3 in DNA: TGTGCCAGGCACGGACTAGCTACGGATACGCAGTATTTT. It translates to CARHGLATDTQYF.

The chain carries TRBV5-1 and TRBJ2-5; perhaps TRBD2 as D (6 bases). Trimming took off 0 bases at V and 7 bases at J, with 16 bases between the two ends. Germline CDR1 SGHRS, CDR2 YFSETQ. This CDR3 comprises 15 residues. The CDR3 protein is CASSLAEEGSGTQYF. DNA for the CDR3: TGCGCCAGCAGCTTGGCCGAGGAGGGGAGCGGGACCCAGTACTTC. The complete variable domain, with remaining parts taken from reference TRBV5-1 and TRBJ2-5, reads KAGVTQTPRYLIKTRGQQVTLSCSPISGHRSVSWYQQTPGQGLQFLFEYFSETQRNKGNFPGRFSGRQFSNSRSEMNVSTLELGDSALYLCASSLAEEGSGTQYFGPGTRLLVL.

This chain connects TRBV7-2 to TRBJ2-1, with D perhaps matching TRBD1 (6 bases). Germline-derived CDR1 and CDR2 are SGHTA and FQGNSA. The V end lost 2 bases, the J end lost 1 base, and 9 bases lay between the germline ends. CDR3 length: 15 residues. The CDR3: CASSLTGTSYNEQFF. CDR3 bases: TGTGCCAGCAGCTTAACGGGGACATCCTACAATGAGCAGTTCTTC.

The rearrangement uses TRBV5-1 and TRBJ1-1, with D hard to call. Germline values: CDR1 SGHRS, CDR2 YFSETQ. The length of the CDR3 is 13 residues. V was cut by 1 base and J by 0 bases, with 4 bases left in between. CDR3 DNA sequence: TGCGCCAGCAGCTTGCTTATGAACACTGAAGCTTTCTTT. Translated: CASSLLMNTEAFF.

The genes are TRBV29-1 and TRBJ2-7; TRBD1 aligns across 9 bases. The CDR3 loop spans 14 amino acids. The V gene end was trimmed by 0 bases and the J gene end by 5 bases; junction bases not matched to a gene: 5. Germline V lookup: CDR1 SQVTM, CDR2 ANQGSEA. CDR3 sequence (DNA): TGCAGCGTTGAAGACGACAGGGGGAAGGACGAGCAGTACTTC. Its protein is CSVEDDRGKDEQYF.

The chain recombines TRBV7-9 with TRBJ1-1; D might be TRBD1 (6 bases). The V and J ends lost 5 bases and 2 bases respectively, with 15 bases between them. This CDR3 contains 15 residues. In germline, CDR1 is SEHNR, CDR2 FQNEAQ (reference sequence). The CDR3 is CASSKVGTQNTEAFF. The CDR3 bases are TGTGCCAGCAGCAAAGTCGGGACACAAAACACTGAAGCTTTCTTT.

The chain is built from TRBV25-1 and TRBJ2-5, with 11 bases aligning to TRBD2. CDR3 size: 18 residues. The junction had 10 bases not matched to a gene; V was cut back by 3 bases and J by 1 base. Germline V gene data show CDR1 as MGHDK and CDR2 as SYGVNS. CDR3 region: CASSDWGSGRDLQETQYF. The CDR3 nucleotides read TGTGCCAGCAGTGATTGGGGTAGCGGGAGGGACCTCCAAGAGACCCAGTACTTC.

This chain connects TRBV2 to TRBJ2-2; 8 bases agree with TRBD2. The trim removed 5 bases at V and 1 base at J, leaving 3 bases unmatched. Per the germline V gene, CDR1 is SNHLY and CDR2 is FYNNEI. The CDR3 has 15 amino acids. CDR3 DNA: TGTGCCAGCAGTTCTACTAGCGGGAACACCGGGGAGCTGTTTTTT. Translation gives CASSSTSGNTGELFF.

The chain combines TRBV5-8 with TRBJ1-1; tentatively, D is TRBD1 (5 bases). The germline gives CDR1 SGHTS, CDR2 YDEGEE. CDR3 size: 16 residues. V was cut by 1 base and J by 1 base, with 14 bases left in between. The CDR3, as DNA: TGTGCCAGCAGCTTGAGGGCGTGGGGGGAGAACACTGAAGCTTTCTTT. It translates to CASSLRAWGENTEAFF.

V gene TRBV5-4 combines with J gene TRBJ2-7; 7 nucleotides match TRBD1. Per the germline V gene, CDR1 is SGHNT and CDR2 is YYREEE (reference sequence). V gave up 3 bases and J gave up 6 bases; unmatched junction bases: 9. CDR3 length equals 14 residues. CDR3: CASSSRPRQGEQYF. The CDR3 bases are TGTGCCAGCAGCTCGCGGCCACGACAGGGCGAGCAGTACTTC. The whole variable domain, filled in from reference TRBV5-4 and TRBJ2-7, reads ETGVTQSPTHLIKTRGQQVTLRCSSQSGHNTVSWYQQALGQGPQFIFQYYREEENGRGNFPPRFSGLQFPNYSSELNVNALELDDSALYLCASSSRPRQGEQYFGPGTRLTVT.

The CDR3 region is CSVDGDRGTGQETQYF. DNA for the CDR3: TGCAGCGTTGATGGTGACAGGGGGACCGGGCAAGAGACCCAGTACTTC. This chain uses TRBV29-1 with TRBJ2-5; TRBD1 agrees at 9 bases. The germline V gene has CDR1 SQVTM and CDR2 ANQGSEA. With 3 bases clipped from V and 2 bases from J, the junction kept 10 bases outside the gene matches. CDR3 length equals 16 residues.

This clone showed up just a few times. The chain links TRBV7-8 to TRBJ1-5, with D possibly being TRBD1 (6 bases). CDR1 SGHVS and CDR2 FQNEAQ come from the germline V gene. CDR3 length: 16 residues. The germline V and J ends were trimmed by 0 bases and 5 bases, with 14 bases remaining between them. The CDR3 nucleotides are TGTGCCAGCAGCTTAGCGCGAACAGGGACGGATCAGCCCCAGCATTTT. It codes for CASSLARTGTDQPQHF.

V usage is TRBV28 and J usage is TRBJ2-4, with 7 positions matching TRBD1. V lost 5 bases to trimming and J lost 6 bases; unmatched junction nucleotides: 4. The germline V gene encodes CDR1 MDHEN and CDR2 SYDVKM. This CDR3 has 13 amino acids. CDR3: CASSETGPNIQYF. The CDR3 DNA reads as TGTGCCAGCAGTGAGACAGGGCCAAACATTCAGTACTTC. The whole variable domain, filled in from reference TRBV28 and TRBJ2-4, reads DVKVTQSSRYLVKRTGEKVFLECVQDMDHENMFWYRQDPGLGLRLIYFSYDVKMKEKGDIPEGYSVSREKKERFSLILESASTNQTSMYLCASSETGPNIQYFGAGTRLSVL.

This clone was seen a few times. The rearrangement uses TRBV6-4 and TRBJ2-1; 7 nucleotides line up with TRBD2. This CDR3 comprises 15 residues. The germline CDR1 and CDR2 sequences are MRHNA and SNTAGT. V trimming: 3 bases; J trimming: 2 bases; junction bases outside the gene matches: 4. DNA for the CDR3: TGTGCCAGCAGTGAATGGGAGGGCCCCTACAATGAGCAGTTCTTC. Translation: CASSEWEGPYNEQFF.

This clone was counted only a few times. DNA of the CDR3: TGTGCCAGCAGCTTTGACAGGGGGCGAGAGACCCAGTACTTC. Its translation is CASSFDRGRETQYF. This chain uses TRBV7-2 with TRBJ2-5; 10 bases agree with TRBD1. Germline V CDR1 and CDR2: SGHTA, FQGNSA. V was pared by 3 bases and J by 4 bases, with 2 bases of the junction left unmatched. The CDR3 totals 14 residues.

The chain recombines TRBV15 with TRBJ2-1; 7 nucleotides agree with TRBD1. The CDR3 has 13 residues. CDR1 and CDR2 from the germline V gene are LNHNV and YYDKDF (reference sequence). V was pared by 3 bases and J by 6 bases, with 2 bases of the junction left unmatched. In DNA form, the CDR3 reads TGTGCCACCAGCAGGAACAGGGGCAATGAGCAGTTCTTC. This gives the protein CATSRNRGNEQFF.

The chain couples TRBV7-2 to TRBJ1-2; 10 nucleotides match TRBD1. There are 16 residues in the CDR3. V lost 5 bases, J lost 4 bases, and 10 bases stayed unmatched. CDR1 is SGHTA, CDR2 FQGNSA, per germline. The CDR3 is CASSPAGTGVGYGYTF. Here the CDR3 DNA reads TGTGCCAGCAGCCCAGCCGGGACAGGGGTCGGCTATGGCTACACCTTC. The whole variable domain, filled in from reference TRBV7-2 and TRBJ1-2, reads GAGVSQSPSNKVTEKGKDVELRCDPISGHTALYWYRQSLGQGLEFLIYFQGNSAPDKSGLPSDRFSAERTGGSVSTLTIQRTQQEDSAVYLCASSPAGTGVGYGYTFGSGTRLTVV.

The chain is built from TRBV30 and TRBJ1-6, with 7 bases matching TRBD1. The CDR3 length is 18 residues. The germline CDR1 and CDR2 sequences are GTSNPN and SVGIG (reference sequence). J lost 6 bases, V lost 0 bases, and 14 bases had no gene match. The CDR3 DNA follows: TGTGCCTGGAGTGTAGGGGGCACCACCTCAAGGGGTAATTCACCCCTCCACTTT. It encodes CAWSVGGTTSRGNSPLHF.

This clone was seen a single time. V is TRBV7-3 and J is TRBJ2-2; TRBD1 matches at 9 bases. This CDR3 spans 17 amino acids. V dropped 5 bases and J dropped 0; count of bases not matched to a gene: 7. Germline lookup yields CDR1 SGHTA and CDR2 FQGTGA. The CDR3 nucleotides read TGTGCCAGCAGCCCCGACAGACAGGGGGCGAACACCGGGGAGCTGTTTTTT. Its protein is CASSPDRQGANTGELFF.

This clone was observed a handful of times. The rearrangement links TRBV28 to TRBJ1-5; 7 bases are shared with TRBD1. The V gene end was trimmed by 9 bases and the J gene end by 4 bases; junction bases not matched to a gene: 9. The CDR3 length is 14 residues. Germline CDR1 MDHEN, CDR2 SYDVKM. For the CDR3, the DNA is TGTGCCAGTGGGAGACAGGGCCCGAATCAGCCCCAGCATTTT. This sequence encodes CASGRQGPNQPQHF.

This clone turned up a few times. V gene TRBV9 combines with J gene TRBJ2-5, with a weak D call TRBD1 (6 bases). Germline V gives CDR1 SGDLS, CDR2 YYNGEE. The CDR3 spans 13 residues. V was shortened by 1 base and J by 5 bases, with 9 bases between the two germline ends. The CDR3 spells CASSVSRGETQYF. As DNA, the CDR3 is TGTGCCAGCAGCGTATCCAGGGGTGAGACCCAGTACTTC. Full variable domain (missing parts from reference TRBV9 and TRBJ2-5): DSGVTQTPKHLITATGQRVTLRCSPRSGDLSVYWYQQSLDQGLQFLIQYYNGEERAKGNILERFSAQQFPDLHSELNLSSLELGDSALYFCASSVSRGETQYFGPGTRLLVL.